Listed below are T cell receptor beta chains from one sample, sequenced in a study of brain T cells in children with intractable seizures. Using immunoSEQ multiplex PCR, the repertoire was profiled, and TCRdb retains in-frame clones only, with some absent. The data contain about 110,000 clones, approximately 94% of them singletons. The sequenced sample was peripheral blood, obtained at surgery. The receptor set was obtained from a boy under two years old with hemimegalencephaly and intractable seizures. CDR3s include the opening cysteine and the closing phenylalanine or tryptophan. The D gene is left open where the match is weak. Clone size, where shown, is once, few, many, or a class for clones that have expanded.

TRBV4-1	NA	NA	TRBJ2-1	TGCGCCAGCAGCCAAGATAATAGTAGGACTACCATATACAATGAGCAGTTCTTC	CASSQDNSRTTIYNEQFF
TRBV6-5	NA	once	TRBJ1-3	TGTGCCAGCAGTCTTAGGAGCTCTGGAAACACCATATATTTT	CASSLRSSGNTIYF
TRBV18	TRBD1	NA	TRBJ2-2	TGTGCCAGCTCAGCGGGACAGGGGAGGGCCGGGGAGCTGTTTTTT	CASSAGQGRAGELFF
TRBV6-2/TRBV6-3	TRBD1	NA	TRBJ2-5	TGTGCCAGCAGTTACTCGATTCGAAAGACAGGGATCCAAGAGACCCAGTACTTC	CASSYSIRKTGIQETQYF
TRBV7-2	TRBD1	NA	TRBJ2-7	TGTGCCAGCAGCTTACCACAGGGGACGTTCATCTACGAGCAGTACTTC	CASSLPQGTFIYEQYF
TRBV24-1	NA	NA	TRBJ2-7	TGTGCCACCAGTGATCCCTCCTCAGCCTACGAGCAGTACTTC	CATSDPSSAYEQYF
TRBV27	NA	NA	TRBJ2-5	TGTGCCAGCAGTTTAAGGATGGGGTGGACCCAGTACTTC	CASSLRMGWTQYF
TRBV11-1	NA	NA	TRBJ2-7	TGTGCCAGCAGCCCTACACCCGACTACGAGCAGTACTTC	CASSPTPDYEQYF
TRBV7-9	NA	NA	TRBJ2-7	TGTGCCAGCAGCTCATTGGGGCCGACAGACTACGAGCAGTACTTC	CASSSLGPTDYEQYF
TRBV28	NA	once	TRBJ1-1	TGTGCCAGCAGTTTCGTGCGAACAGTGAACACTGAAGCTTTCTTT	CASSFVRTVNTEAFF
TRBV5-4	TRBD2	NA	TRBJ2-2	TGTGCCAGCAGCGGAGATGGCGGGAGGCCCGGGGAGCTGTTTTTT	CASSGDGGRPGELFF
TRBV6-5	NA	NA	TRBJ1-1	TGTGCCAGCAGTTACTCAGGGGCAGCCACTGAAGCTTTCTTT	CASSYSGAATEAFF